This TCR beta chain was captured in a study of a mutant IDH1 vaccine in newly diagnosed glioma (TCRdb year 2021). Background for the entire study: In the chemotherapy-containing groups, vaccination started alongside temozolomide cycles, whereas in patients who had radiotherapy alone it started 4-6 weeks after radiotherapy. Longitudinal TCRB deep sequencing was done for some 25 treated patients, wherever samples were available for exploratory analyses. The week-35 safety follow-up took place at visit V12, and the week-47 end of study took place at visit V13. Before enrollment, patients had received standard therapy of radiotherapy alone, temozolomide alone, or radiochemotherapy with temozolomide; most received the combination. Peripheral blood samples were drawn at six visits, namely V03 (baseline), V05, V07, V10, V12 and V13. Of the roughly 34 treated patients, approximately 62% were male and roughly 38% were female, and a mean age of 40.4 years was recorded. What the authors observed across the whole study: Pseudoprogression seemed to be unrelated to changes in the top peripheral T cell clonotypes found by TCRB sequencing. Availability determined which PBMC samples were chosen for TCRB deep sequencing. The authors stated that sample limitations prevented analyses of patient blood samples from being reproduced. Vaccine-induced immune responses across multiple MHC alleles were detected in 80% to 95% of patients.

CDR1 and CDR2 (LNHDA, SQIVND) derive from the germline V gene (reference sequence). The CDR3 goes from the cysteine to the phenylalanine over 14 residues. Only the CDR3 part of the read is kept: 42 bases, read in frame from the first base. The V and J ends are trimmed by 9 bases and 3 bases, leaving 15 bases between them. On this clone itself: Its antigen is unknown. One base away there is no much larger clone; base qualities are not given.

Libraries were prepared through the immunoSEQ multiplex PCR assay. The hsTCRB Kit was used according to the manufacturer's protocol to amplify rearranged TCR beta chain sequences. Sequencing of TCRB libraries was carried out on an Illumina MiSeq. The study's own analysis went as follows. The kit vendor's proprietary platform handled demultiplexing, trimming and gene mapping. Sourced from immuneACCESS, this table was stored by TCRdb with only in-frame sequences that have V and J called. A share of the clones is absent; for the studies checked, an unresolved V gene accounts for under half, and the remainder has no known explanation. The D gene and trimming were derived from the DNA, and the V and J assignments and clone size from that table. A total of tens of thousands of clones appear in this sample, 75% of them only once. The ten biggest clones cover 8.9% of the sample. The time point label corresponds to: week 47, end of study. Every vaccine dose consisted of 300 ug of a 20-mer mutant IDH1 peptide in Montanide, administered subcutaneously together with topical imiquimod. Across visits V03 through V10, patients got a total of eight vaccinations, given in weeks 1, 3, 5, 7, 11, 15, 19 and 23. Donors had newly diagnosed WHO grade 3 or 4 IDH1-mutant astrocytomas with loss of nuclear ATRX. The samples were drawn from NOA16, a multicentre, single-arm, open-label phase I trial in Germany that tested a mutant IDH1 peptide vaccine in humans for the first time. Genomic DNA for TCRB sequencing was isolated from EDTA blood with the DNeasy Blood and Tissue Kit.

This TCR was sampled from a man in his forties with glioma. The rearrangement joined TRBV19 to TRBJ2-1, with an unclear D gene assignment. This material consisted of PBMCs, taken from a glioma patient whose treatment included an IDH1 peptide vaccine. The CDR3 reads CASTVALFYNEQFF. At the DNA level, the sequence is TGTGCCAGCACGGTGGCCCTCTTCTACAATGAGCAGTTCTTC.